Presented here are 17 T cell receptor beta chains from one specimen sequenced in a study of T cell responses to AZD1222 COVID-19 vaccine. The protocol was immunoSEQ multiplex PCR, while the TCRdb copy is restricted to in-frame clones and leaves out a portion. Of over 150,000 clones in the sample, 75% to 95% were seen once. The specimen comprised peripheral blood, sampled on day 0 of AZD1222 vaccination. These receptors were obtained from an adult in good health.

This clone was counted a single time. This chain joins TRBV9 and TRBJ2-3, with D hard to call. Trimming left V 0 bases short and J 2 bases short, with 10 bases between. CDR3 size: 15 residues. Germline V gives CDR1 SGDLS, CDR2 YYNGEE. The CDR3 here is CASSVERGHTDTQYF. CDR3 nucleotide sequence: TGTGCCAGCAGCGTAGAGAGAGGCCACACAGATACGCAGTATTTT.

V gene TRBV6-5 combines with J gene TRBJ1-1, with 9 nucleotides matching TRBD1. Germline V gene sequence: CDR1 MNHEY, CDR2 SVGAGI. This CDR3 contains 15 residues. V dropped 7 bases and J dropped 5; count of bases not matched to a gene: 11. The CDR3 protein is CASTTGGRGTTEAFF. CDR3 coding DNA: TGTGCCAGCACCACAGGGGGCAGAGGAACGACTGAAGCTTTCTTT.

For the CDR3, the DNA is TGTGCCACCGGGCTTGGAGATACGCAGTATTTT. Translating gives CATGLGDTQYF. V usage is TRBV15 and J usage is TRBJ2-3; D unclear. Germline V lookup: CDR1 LNHNV, CDR2 YYDKDF (reference sequence). The V gene lost 8 bases and the J gene lost 5 bases, with 8 bases spanning the gap. The CDR3 runs to 11 residues.

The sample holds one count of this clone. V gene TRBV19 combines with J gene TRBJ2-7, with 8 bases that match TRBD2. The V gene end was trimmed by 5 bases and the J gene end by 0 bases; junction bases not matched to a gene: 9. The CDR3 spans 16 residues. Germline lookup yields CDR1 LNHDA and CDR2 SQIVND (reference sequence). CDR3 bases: TGTGCCAGTAGTTCCCCCGGGAGGGCGAACTCCTACGAGCAGTACTTC. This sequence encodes CASSSPGRANSYEQYF. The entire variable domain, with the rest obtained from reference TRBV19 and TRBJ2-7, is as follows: DGGITQSPKYLFRKEGQNVTLSCEQNLNHDAMYWYRQDPGQGLRLIYYSQIVNDFQKGDIAEGYSVSREKKESFPLTVTSAQKNPTAFYLCASSSPGRANSYEQYFGPGTRLTVT.

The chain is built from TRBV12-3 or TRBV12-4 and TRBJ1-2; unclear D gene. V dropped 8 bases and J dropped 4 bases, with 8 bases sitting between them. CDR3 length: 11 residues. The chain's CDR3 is CASGRIYGYTF. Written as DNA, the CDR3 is TGTGCCAGCGGTCGGATCTATGGCTACACCTTC.

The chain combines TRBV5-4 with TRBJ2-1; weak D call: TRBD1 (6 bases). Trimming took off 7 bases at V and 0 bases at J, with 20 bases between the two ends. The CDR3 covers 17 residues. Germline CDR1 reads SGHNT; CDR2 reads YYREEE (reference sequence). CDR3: CASSEQGPKASYNEQFF. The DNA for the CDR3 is TGTGCCAGCTCCGAACAGGGCCCAAAGGCCTCCTACAATGAGCAGTTCTTC.

The CDR3 sequence is CASNEQGNTEAFF. The CDR3 coding sequence is TGTGCCTCGAACGAACAGGGAAACACTGAAGCTTTCTTT. V gene TRBV9 combines with J gene TRBJ1-1; possibly TRBD1 for D (6 bases). Trimming took 10 bases from V and 2 from J, leaving 15 bases between them. Germline V gene data show CDR1 as SGDLS and CDR2 as YYNGEE. CDR3 length: 13 residues.

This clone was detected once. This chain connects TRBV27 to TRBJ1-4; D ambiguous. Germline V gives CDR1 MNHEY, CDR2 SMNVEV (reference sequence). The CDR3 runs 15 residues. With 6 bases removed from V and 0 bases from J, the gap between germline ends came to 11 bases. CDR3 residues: CASSAGRTTNEKLFF. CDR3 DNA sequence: TGTGCCAGCAGCGCGGGTCGGACAACTAATGAAAAACTGTTTTTT.

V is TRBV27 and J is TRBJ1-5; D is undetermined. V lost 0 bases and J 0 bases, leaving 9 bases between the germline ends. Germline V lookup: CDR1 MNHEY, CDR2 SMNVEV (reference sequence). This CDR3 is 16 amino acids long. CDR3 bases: TGTGCCAGCAGTTTATCTTCTGGTTATAGCAATCAGCCCCAGCATTTT. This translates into CASSLSSGYSNQPQHF.

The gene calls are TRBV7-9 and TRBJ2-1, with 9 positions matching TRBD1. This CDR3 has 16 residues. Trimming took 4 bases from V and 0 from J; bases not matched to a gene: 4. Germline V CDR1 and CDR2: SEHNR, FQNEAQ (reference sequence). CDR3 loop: CASSSGQGNSYNEQFF. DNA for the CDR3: TGTGCCAGCAGCTCGGGACAGGGAAACTCCTACAATGAGCAGTTCTTC.

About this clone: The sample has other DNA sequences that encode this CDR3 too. In DNA form, the CDR3 reads TGTGCCAGCAGCGTAGACCAGGGCCAAGAGACCCAGTACTTC. It codes for CASSVDQGQETQYF. The V gene is TRBV9, the J gene TRBJ2-5, with D perhaps TRBD1 (5 bases). The CDR3 covers 14 residues. V was shortened by 0 bases and J by 1 base, with 7 bases between the two germline ends. CDR1 is SGDLS and CDR2 is YYNGEE in the germline V gene. The full variable domain, with the rest looked up from reference TRBV9 and TRBJ2-5, is DSGVTQTPKHLITATGQRVTLRCSPRSGDLSVYWYQQSLDQGLQFLIQYYNGEERAKGNILERFSAQQFPDLHSELNLSSLELGDSALYFCASSVDQGQETQYFGPGTRLLVL.

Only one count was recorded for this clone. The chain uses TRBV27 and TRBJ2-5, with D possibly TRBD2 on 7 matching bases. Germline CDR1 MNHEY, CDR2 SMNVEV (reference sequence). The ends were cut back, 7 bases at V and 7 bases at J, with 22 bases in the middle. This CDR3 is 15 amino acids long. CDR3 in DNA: TGTGCCAGCACCCCGGGGGGCGGGGGCCTCTGGACCCAGTACTTC. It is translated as CASTPGGGGLWTQYF.

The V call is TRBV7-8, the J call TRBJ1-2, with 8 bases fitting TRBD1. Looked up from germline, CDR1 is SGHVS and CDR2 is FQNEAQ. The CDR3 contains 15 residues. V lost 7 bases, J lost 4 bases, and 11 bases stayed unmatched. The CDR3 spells CASTPVQGAVYGYTF. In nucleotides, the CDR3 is TGTGCCAGCACCCCCGTGCAGGGGGCCGTCTATGGCTACACCTTC.

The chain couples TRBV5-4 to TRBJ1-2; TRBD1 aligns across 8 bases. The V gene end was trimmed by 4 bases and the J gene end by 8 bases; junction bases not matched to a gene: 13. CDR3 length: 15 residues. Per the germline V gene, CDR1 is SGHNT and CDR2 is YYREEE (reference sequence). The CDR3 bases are TGTGCCAGCAGCGGGGGAACAGGGGGGACGAGAGGCTACACCTTC. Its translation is CASSGGTGGTRGYTF.

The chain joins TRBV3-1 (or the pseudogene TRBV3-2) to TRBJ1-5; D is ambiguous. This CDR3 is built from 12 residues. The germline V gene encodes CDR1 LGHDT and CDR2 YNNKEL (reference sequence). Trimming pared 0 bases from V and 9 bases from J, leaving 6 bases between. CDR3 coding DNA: TGTGCCAGCAGCCAAGAGTTGGGGCCCCAGCATTTT. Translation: CASSQELGPQHF.

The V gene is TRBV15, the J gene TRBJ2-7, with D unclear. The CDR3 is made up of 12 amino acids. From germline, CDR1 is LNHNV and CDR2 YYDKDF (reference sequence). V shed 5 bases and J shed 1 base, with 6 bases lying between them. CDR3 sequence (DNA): TGTGCCACCAGCGACGGTTCCTACGAGCAGTACTTC. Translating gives CATSDGSYEQYF.

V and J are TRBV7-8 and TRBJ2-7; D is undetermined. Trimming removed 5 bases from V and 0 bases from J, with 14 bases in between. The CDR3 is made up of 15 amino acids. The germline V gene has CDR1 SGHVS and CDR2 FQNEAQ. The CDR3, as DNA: TGTGCCAGCAGCCGCCTATCGGACGGCTCCTACGAGCAGTACTTC. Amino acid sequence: CASSRLSDGSYEQYF.